This T cell receptor (beta chain) came from a study of control samples from healthy donors and cancer patients. Germline V lookup: CDR1 SGHRS, CDR2 YFSETQ. V was clipped by 0 bases and J by 5 bases; unmatched bases: 9. The CDR3 length is 16 residues. Assay: immunoSEQ multiplex PCR; the TCRdb copy retains only in-frame clones and omits some. The sample has just under 75,000 clones, more than 85% seen once. The sequencing input was blood. The TCR originated in a woman aged 45-65 years in good health. The chain joins TRBV5-1 to TRBJ2-5; TRBD2 matches at 8 bases. The CDR3 loop reads CASSLAVGRAAETQYF. In DNA form, the CDR3 reads TGCGCCAGCAGCTTGGCCGTCGGGAGGGCCGCGGAGACCCAGTACTTC.